The 3 T cell receptor beta chains given below trace back to one sample, sequenced in a study of OX40 agonist ivuxolimab in advanced cancers. Generated by immunoSEQ multiplex PCR, the TCRdb table keeps only in-frame clones and is missing some. The data show about 61,000 clones, around four fifths seen once. Source: CD4+ or CD8+ T cells sorted from blood, taken in a trial of the OX40 agonist ivuxolimab. Every receptor here comes from an adult with an advanced solid tumor such as melanoma, head and neck, liver or kidney cancer.

The rearrangement links TRBV10-3 to TRBJ2-5; D is uncertain. The CDR3 consists of 17 residues. Trimming shortened V by 10 bases and J by 1 base, and 25 bases separated the two germline ends. The germline gives CDR1 ENHRY, CDR2 SYGVKD. This CDR3 reads CATESNRDGILQETQYF. The CDR3, as DNA: TGTGCCACCGAAAGTAACAGAGACGGCATCCTCCAAGAGACCCAGTACTTC.

The chain carries TRBV5-4 and TRBJ2-7; TRBD1 is a possible D gene (6 bases). This CDR3 has 13 amino acids. Germline V gives CDR1 SGHNT, CDR2 YYREEE (reference sequence). The germline V and J ends were trimmed by 8 bases and 0 bases, with 12 bases remaining between them. The CDR3 DNA is TGTGCCAGTACGGACAGCTACTCCTACGAGCAGTACTTC. Translated, it gives CASTDSYSYEQYF.

This clone was seen a handful of times. The chain is built from TRBV4-1 and TRBJ2-7, with D perhaps matching TRBD1 (6 bases). Deletions cut 3 bases from V and 8 bases from J, with 11 bases between. Germline lookup yields CDR1 MGHRA and CDR2 YSYEKL. The CDR3 sequence is 12 residues long. CDR3 nucleotides: TGCGCCAGCAGCCATCTACAGGGAAAGCAGTACTTC. Translated: CASSHLQGKQYF.